One and the same sample provided the 23 T cell receptor beta chains below, sequenced in a study of blood T cells in healthy people across ages. Primed by a sample-barcoded 5' primer and a J-beta primer mix, a second PCR proceeded for roughly 6 to 12 cycles. MiXCR, run by TCRdb on the 5' RACE reads, gives a single entry per CDR3 protein. Among 1.8 million or so distinct CDR3 sequences listed, roughly two fifths were seen once. The sample comprised blood. These receptors all stem from a human donor in good health.

This clonotype has only a few counts. The chain joins TRBV6-1 to TRBJ1-6; TRBD1 matches 9 bases. Trimming at V came to 5 bases and at J to 7 bases, leaving 18 bases not matched to a gene. This CDR3 has 19 residues. CDR1 MNHNS and CDR2 SASEGT come from the germline V gene. The CDR3 bases are TGTGCCAGCAGTCAAACAGGGGGCGGGGGAGGCAAACTGAATTCACCCCTCCACTTT. It specifies CASSQTGGGGGKLNSPLHF.

With regard to this clonotype: One end of the junction is discordant with germline, which a read error may explain. The chain recombines TRBV7-2 with TRBJ2-1; 10 positions agree with TRBD2. The CDR3 spans 20 residues. CDR1 is SGHTA, CDR2 FQGNSA, per germline. The CDR3 sequence is CASSKKSSSGGSASYNGQFF. CDR3 DNA sequence: TGTGCCAGCAGCAAGAAGTCGTCTAGCGGGGGTTCGGCGTCCTACAATGGGCAGTTCTTC.

This clonotype occurred many times. This rearrangement joins TRBV12-3 or TRBV12-4 to TRBJ2-3, with D unclear. The CDR3 runs 16 residues. V shed 1 base and J shed 4 bases, with 15 bases lying between them. The CDR3, as DNA: TGTGCCAGCAGTTTAGAGGTCGGATTCCGATCAGATACGCAGTATTTT. Protein sequence: CASSLEVGFRSDTQYF.

This clonotype has a count of ten or more. The rearrangement joins TRBV29-1 to TRBJ2-7, with unresolved D. The CDR3 contains 13 residues. Germline V gives CDR1 SQVTM, CDR2 ANQGSEA. V dropped 6 bases and J dropped 5 bases, with 17 bases sitting between them. In DNA form, the CDR3 reads TGCAGCGTGGGTCGGGTTCTTTCTGACGAGCAGTACTTC. This translates into CSVGRVLSDEQYF.

This clonotype has just one count. The J gene is TRBJ1-4, the V gene TRBV6-6; D uncertain. V shed 2 bases and J shed 0 bases, with 10 bases lying between them. The CDR3 spans 16 residues. Looked up from germline, CDR1 is MNHNY and CDR2 is SVGAGI (reference sequence). This CDR3 reads CASSYVRGATNEKLFF. CDR3 coding DNA: TGTGCCAGCAGTTACGTCCGGGGAGCAACTAATGAAAAACTGTTTTTT.

The chain carries TRBV4-1 and TRBJ2-1, with D perhaps given as TRBD1 or TRBD2 (5 bases each). The CDR3 is 17 residues long. The V end lost 0 bases, the J end lost 6 bases, and 18 bases lay between the germline ends. CDR1 MGHRA and CDR2 YSYEKL come from the germline V gene. The CDR3 DNA reads as TGCGCCAGCAGCCAAGAAAGGAGGATGTCGAGGGGCAATGAGCAGTTCTTC. It codes for CASSQERRMSRGNEQFF.

This clonotype has more than one count but fewer than ten. The J gene is TRBJ2-1, the V gene TRBV20-1; 8 nucleotides agree with TRBD2. This CDR3 is built from 14 residues. The J segment lost 7 bases and the V segment lost 3 bases, leaving 8 bases of the junction unmatched. The germline gives CDR1 DFQATT, CDR2 SNEGSKA (reference sequence). DNA for the CDR3: TGCAGTGCTAGCCGCGGGGGGCAATATAATGAGCAGTTCTTC. Translation gives CSASRGGQYNEQFF.

The chain has TRBV4-3 and TRBJ2-3, with TRBD2 matching 9 bases. J lost 6 bases, V lost 0 bases, and 10 bases had no gene match. Germline assignment: CDR1 LGHNA and CDR2 YSLEER. The CDR3 has 17 residues. CDR3 sequence reads: CASSQDSASGEGDTQYF. The CDR3 nucleotides are TGCGCCAGCAGCCAAGATTCGGCTAGCGGGGAAGGGGATACGCAGTATTTT.

In its sample, this clonotype was seen a few times. For the CDR3, the DNA is TGTGCCAGCAGCTTCCTTTCTAGCGGGGGCACAGATACGCAGTATTTT. Amino acid sequence: CASSFLSSGGTDTQYF. The chain links TRBV7-2 to TRBJ2-3; 9 bases are a match to TRBD2. Germline CDR1 reads SGHTA; CDR2 reads FQGNSA. Trimming removed 3 bases from V and 1 base from J; junction bases left unmatched: 5. This CDR3 comprises 16 residues.

This clonotype was seen at least ten times. The chain couples TRBV29-1 to TRBJ1-1; the D gene is possibly TRBD1 (5 bases). The CDR3 length is 12 residues. Per the germline V gene, CDR1 is SQVTM and CDR2 is ANQGSEA. V was pared by 7 bases and J by 2 bases, with 11 bases between. For the CDR3, the DNA is TGCAGCGCTGGGGGAGGAAACACTGAAGCTTTCTTT. Protein sequence: CSAGGGNTEAFF. Combining the CDR3 with reference TRBV29-1 and TRBJ1-1 gives the whole variable domain SAVISQKPSRDICQRGTSLTIQCQVDSQVTMMFWYRQQPGQSLTLIATANQGSEATYESGFVIDKFPISRPNLTFSTLTVSNMSPEDSSIYLCSAGGGNTEAFFGQGTRLTVV.

The chain is built from TRBV10-3 and TRBJ1-6; no definite D call. The CDR3 totals 12 residues. Deletions cut 5 bases from V and 9 bases from J, with 8 bases between. Looked up from germline, CDR1 is ENHRY and CDR2 is SYGVKD. CDR3 coding DNA: TGTGCCATCAGTAACGCAGGTTCACCCCTCCACTTT. Translating gives CAISNAGSPLHF.

This clonotype was counted between two and nine times. The chain recombines TRBV12-3 or TRBV12-4 with TRBJ1-1; 10 bases map to TRBD1. The V gene end was trimmed by 7 bases and the J gene end by 3 bases; junction bases not matched to a gene: 8. The CDR3 sequence is 15 residues long. CDR3 DNA: TGTGCCAGCAACCCCCCAGGGACAGGGGACACTGAAGCTTTCTTT. The encoded protein is CASNPPGTGDTEAFF.

The CDR3 spells CASSAYSGRETQYF. Here the CDR3 DNA reads TGTGCCAGCAGCGCCTATAGTGGCCGGGAGACCCAGTACTTC. The chain employs TRBV7-2 and TRBJ2-5; D gene uncertain. The CDR3 consists of 14 residues. Trimming removed 5 bases from V and 5 bases from J, with 15 bases in between. CDR1 and CDR2 from the germline V gene are SGHTA and FQGNSA.

This clonotype was seen more than once but under ten times. V usage is TRBV28 and J usage is TRBJ2-4, with 9 nucleotides matching TRBD2. The J call may be in error: the DNA end matches TRBJ2-7 better. There are 17 residues in the CDR3. In germline, CDR1 is MDHEN, CDR2 SYDVKM. CDR3 in DNA: TGTGCCAGCAGTCTGGGTCGCGGGGGGGCTACGGAAGACGAGCAGTACTTC. As protein: CASSLGRGGATEDEQYF.

This clonotype was counted a few times. J is TRBJ1-1 and V is TRBV12-5; a weak D match, TRBD1 (6 bases). The germline V and J ends were trimmed by 6 bases and 6 bases, with 23 bases remaining between them. From germline, CDR1 is LGHNT and CDR2 FRNRAP. The CDR3 length is 16 residues. CDR3 nucleotide sequence: TGTGCTAGTGGCCCTGGGGGGCCTAACAAGATGTCTGAAGCTTTCTTT. Translation: CASGPGGPNKMSEAFF.

This clonotype occurred once. The chain employs TRBV24-1 and TRBJ2-1, with 13 bases fitting TRBD2. CDR1 and CDR2 from the germline V gene are KGHDR and SFDVKD. The trim removed 3 bases at V and 9 bases at J, leaving 10 bases unmatched. The CDR3 has 17 residues. The CDR3 DNA sequence: TGTGCCACCAGTGATCTCGAACTAGCGGGGGGGCACGGTGAGCAGTTCTTC. Its translation: CATSDLELAGGHGEQFF.

This clonotype showed up just a few times. The gene calls are TRBV15 and TRBJ2-1; TRBD2 aligns across 12 bases. This CDR3 comprises 18 residues. CDR1 and CDR2 (germline): LNHNV, YYDKDF (reference sequence). With V trimmed by 0 bases and J by 5 bases, 8 bases remained unmatched. In DNA form, the CDR3 reads TGTGCCACCAGCAGAGATCACGGACTAGCGGGGACGAACAATGAGCAGTTCTTC. This translates into CATSRDHGLAGTNNEQFF.

J is TRBJ2-7 and V is TRBV24-1; D gene unclear. CDR3 length equals 13 residues. Trimming removed 4 bases at V and 4 bases at J, with 10 bases between. Germline V gene lookup returns CDR1 KGHDR and CDR2 SFDVKD. The chain's CDR3 is CATSDVRRYEQYF. CDR3 DNA: TGTGCCACCAGTGACGTTAGGAGATACGAGCAGTACTTC.

Worth noting for this clonotype: A junction end diverges from the germline sequence, so it may reflect a read error. The chain recombines TRBV7-9 with TRBJ1-2; D is ambiguous. From germline, CDR1 is SEHNR and CDR2 FQNEAQ (reference sequence). The CDR3 runs to 15 residues. CDR3 sequence reads: CTSSHGPSQSYGYTF. The CDR3 region has the DNA TGTACCAGCAGCCACGGCCCCTCTCAATCTTATGGCTACACCTTC.

V and J are TRBV20-1 and TRBJ1-1; weak D call: TRBD1 (5 bases). V lost 1 base, J lost 2 bases, and 8 bases lay in between. The germline CDR1 and CDR2 sequences are DFQATT and SNEGSKA (reference sequence). This CDR3 region has 13 residues. This chain's CDR3 is CSARGQPNTEAFF. DNA of the CDR3: TGCAGTGCTAGAGGACAGCCCAACACTGAAGCTTTCTTT.

The chain couples TRBV7-2 to TRBJ2-4; possibly TRBD1 or TRBD2 for D (7 bases each). The end of the DNA fits TRBJ2-5 better, so the J call may be wrong. The CDR3 extends over 16 amino acids. Germline V gene sequence: CDR1 SGHTA, CDR2 FQGNSA. CDR3 loop: CASIEGGGGHQETQYF. The CDR3 DNA is TGTGCCAGCATCGAAGGGGGAGGGGGCCACCAAGAGACCCAGTACTTC.

The rearrangement uses TRBV20-1 and TRBJ2-7; D is possibly TRBD2 (6 bases). The CDR3 extends over 15 amino acids. CDR1 is DFQATT, CDR2 SNEGSKA, per germline (reference sequence). Trimming removed 5 bases from V and 5 bases from J, with 22 bases in between. In nucleotides, the CDR3 is TGCAGTGCTCTTGATGGGGCGGGGAGATTGGACGAGCAGTACTTC. This translates into CSALDGAGRLDEQYF.

V is TRBV18 and J is TRBJ1-5; tentatively, D is TRBD1 (5 bases). The CDR3 has 16 residues. Trimming removed 1 base from V and 0 bases from J, with 10 bases in between. Germline CDR1 and CDR2: KGHSH and LQKENI. For the CDR3, the DNA is TGTGCCAGCTCACCACGGGGCAGAGATAGCAATCAGCCCCAGCATTTT. The encoded protein is CASSPRGRDSNQPQHF.